Listed below are T cell receptor beta chains from one sample, sequenced in a study of CD8 T cells in Susac syndrome. TCRdb re-called the immunoSEQ multiplex PCR reads through MiXCR, storing one row per CDR3 protein. The sample records around 110,000 distinct CDR3 sequences, roughly 94% being singletons. Sample: CD8+ T cells from PBMCs. These receptors were taken from a human donor with Susac syndrome. CDR3s include the opening cysteine and the closing phenylalanine or tryptophan. The D gene is left open where the match is weak. Only some rows state a clone size, as once, few, many or a class for expanded clones.

v_gene	j_gene	d_gene	len	abundance	CDR3aa	CDR3nt
TRBV21-1	TRBJ2-3	-	15	-	CASSKKVRSTDTQYF	TGTGCCAGCAGCAAAAAAGTTCGGAGCACAGATACGCAGTATTTT
TRBV6-5	TRBJ2-3	-	14	-	CASSYGESPDTQYF	TGTGCCAGCAGTTACGGGGAAAGCCCAGATACGCAGTATTTT
TRBV18	TRBJ2-3	-	15	-	CASSPSGADTDTQYF	TGTGCCAGCTCACCCTCAGGGGCTGACACAGATACGCAGTATTTT
TRBV20-1	TRBJ2-7	-	13	-	CSASWSGLAEQYF	TGCAGTGCTAGTTGGAGCGGTTTGGCCGAGCAGTACTTC
TRBV11-2	TRBJ2-5	-	12	once	CATSAVQETQYF	TGTGCCACTTCGGCGGTCCAAGAGACCCAGTACTTC
TRBV27	TRBJ1-1	-	14	-	CASSLSVEGTEAFF	TGTGCCAGCAGTTTATCCGTCGAGGGGACTGAAGCTTTCTTT
TRBV12-3/TRBV12-4	TRBJ2-7	TRBD1	15	-	CASSLGTGGFYEQYF	TGTGCCAGCAGTTTAGGGACAGGGGGCTTCTACGAGCAGTACTTC
TRBV2	TRBJ2-7	-	14	-	CASTDRTGPYEQYF	TGTGCCAGCACCGACAGAACGGGACCCTACGAGCAGTACTTC
TRBV20-1	TRBJ2-7	-	12	-	CSARADSNEQYF	TGCAGTGCTAGAGCGGACAGTAACGAGCAGTACTTC
TRBV2	TRBJ2-3	-	13	-	CARELHQGDTQYF	TGTGCCAGGGAGCTACACCAGGGAGATACGCAGTATTTT
TRBV10-2	TRBJ2-3	-	14	-	CASSESWPTDTQYF	TGCGCCAGCAGTGAGTCTTGGCCCACAGATACGCAGTATTTT
TRBV19	TRBJ2-1	TRBD2	14	-	CASNWEGSYNEQFF	TGTGCCAGTAACTGGGAGGGGTCCTACAATGAGCAGTTCTTC
TRBV5-1	TRBJ2-7	TRBD2	13	once	CASSFAGDYEQYF	TGCGCCAGCAGCTTTGCGGGGGATTACGAGCAGTACTTC
TRBV9	TRBJ2-3	-	15	-	CASSEQGGGTDTQYF	TGTGCCAGCAGTGAACAGGGGGGGGGCACAGATACGCAGTATTTT
TRBV2	TRBJ1-5	TRBD1	15	-	CASSDVRDSNQPQHF	TGTGCCAGCAGTGATGTGAGGGACAGTAATCAGCCCCAGCATTTT
TRBV12-3/TRBV12-4	TRBJ2-5	-	12	-	CASTLRGETQYF	TGTGCCAGCACATTACGGGGAGAGACCCAGTACTTC
TRBV9	TRBJ2-3	-	13	-	CASSVGFRDTQYF	TGTGCCAGCAGCGTAGGGTTCAGGGATACGCAGTATTTT
TRBV5-1	TRBJ1-1	-	14	-	CASSPRQVNTEAFF	TGCGCCAGCAGTCCCCGACAGGTGAACACTGAAGCTTTCTTT